Listed here are 30 T cell receptor beta chains from one sample, sequenced in a study of shared clonotypes between healthy human individuals. Profiling relied on immunoSEQ multiplex PCR, and the TCRdb table lists in-frame clones only, not all of them. The sample lists 450,000 or so clones, approximately 71% occurring once. Specimen: PBMCs. The receptors derive from a woman aged 40-49 years in good health. Some clones in this sample may be carry-over from other donors' samples.

The table lists this clone with a few counts. V is TRBV20-1 and J is TRBJ2-3, with D perhaps being TRBD1 or TRBD2 (5 bases each). V lost 6 bases and J lost 6, with 10 bases in between. The CDR3 spans 11 residues. Germline V gene sequence: CDR1 DFQATT, CDR2 SNEGSKA (reference sequence). CDR3 in amino acids: CSANEGDTQYF. CDR3 DNA: TGCAGTGCCAATGAGGGGGATACGCAGTATTTT.

The chain links TRBV27 to TRBJ2-7; 8 positions agree with TRBD1. After removal of 3 bases from V and 5 bases from J, the junction contained 9 bases not matched to a gene. CDR3 size: 15 residues. From germline, CDR1 is MNHEY and CDR2 SMNVEV (reference sequence). The CDR3 loop reads CASSFTGTGFHEQYF. DNA of the CDR3: TGTGCCAGCAGTTTTACCGGGACAGGATTCCACGAGCAGTACTTC.

On this clone: A far more abundant clone sits one base away, making this likely a read error. This likely comes from a read error, as the CDR3 has no conserved phenylalanine or tryptophan at its end. The chain has TRBV30 and TRBJ2-2, with 8 bases matching TRBD2. The germline V gene encodes CDR1 GTSNPN and CDR2 SVGIG (reference sequence). The CDR3 consists of 15 residues. J lost 0 bases, V lost 2 bases, and 2 bases had no gene match. CDR3 loop: CAWSPGLANTGELFS. The DNA for the CDR3 is TGTGCCTGGAGTCCGGGACTAGCGAACACCGGGGAGCTGTTTTCT.

This sequence joins TRBV30 and TRBJ2-2, with 7 bases aligning to TRBD1. This CDR3 is 13 amino acids long. Germline values: CDR1 GTSNPN, CDR2 SVGIG (reference sequence). Trimming removed 3 bases from V and 8 bases from J; junction bases left unmatched: 6. The CDR3, as DNA: TGTGCCTGGAGCCAGGACAGGTTTGGGGAGCTGTTTTTT. Amino acids: CAWSQDRFGELFF.

This chain uses TRBV7-2 with TRBJ2-7; D unclear. The CDR3 has 13 residues. The V gene lost 3 bases and the J gene lost 5 bases, with 11 bases spanning the gap. CDR1 is SGHTA, CDR2 FQGNSA, per germline. CDR3 nucleotides: TGTGCCAGCAGCTTCGGCAGGTTGGACGAGCAGTACTTC. Residues: CASSFGRLDEQYF.

This chain links TRBV25-1 with TRBJ2-7; TRBD2 aligns across 11 bases. J was trimmed by 6 bases and V by 6 bases; bases with no gene match: 7. The CDR3 has 14 residues. Germline V gives CDR1 MGHDK, CDR2 SYGVNS. CDR3 protein: CASSGLAGGGEQYF. The CDR3 DNA reads TGTGCCAGCAGCGGGCTAGCGGGAGGTGGCGAGCAGTACTTC.

The chain is built from TRBV4-1 and TRBJ2-6, with TRBD2 identical over 7 bases. Germline V gives CDR1 MGHRA, CDR2 YSYEKL. The CDR3 is made up of 16 amino acids. V lost 4 bases to trimming and J lost 2 bases; unmatched junction nucleotides: 5. The CDR3 is CASSPRGRAGANVLTF. The CDR3 coding sequence is TGCGCCAGCAGCCCAAGAGGGAGGGCTGGGGCCAACGTCCTGACTTTC.

Comment on this clone: In the same sample, other DNA sequences code for this CDR3. The chain couples TRBV7-9 to TRBJ2-3; 11 nucleotides align to TRBD2. Germline CDR1 is SEHNR and CDR2 is FQNEAQ (reference sequence). This CDR3 has 16 residues. The V segment lost 5 bases and the J segment 0 bases; nucleotides outside the gene matches: 4. As DNA, the CDR3 is TGTGCCAGCAGCCCCAGGACTAGCGGGAGCACAGATACGCAGTATTTT. Amino acids: CASSPRTSGSTDTQYF. The complete variable domain, with remaining parts taken from reference TRBV7-9 and TRBJ2-3, reads DTGVSQNPRHKITKRGQNVTFRCDPISEHNRLYWYRQTLGQGPEFLTYFQNEAQLEKSRLLSDRFSAERPKGSFSTLEIQRTEQGDSAMYLCASSPRTSGSTDTQYFGPGTRLTVL.

The chain uses TRBV7-3 and TRBJ2-1; 9 bases map to TRBD2. J was trimmed by 0 bases and V by 5 bases; bases with no gene match: 14. The germline V gene encodes CDR1 SGHTA and CDR2 FQGTGA. The length of the CDR3 is 19 residues. This chain's CDR3 is CASSQAGLARTSSYNEQFF. CDR3 nucleotide sequence: TGTGCCAGCAGCCAGGCCGGACTAGCGAGAACGAGCTCCTACAATGAGCAGTTCTTC.

The chain joins TRBV6-5 to TRBJ2-5, with no clear D. This CDR3 has 9 residues. Germline V lookup: CDR1 MNHEY, CDR2 SVGAGI. The ends were cut back, 0 bases at V and 14 bases at J, with 4 bases in the middle. The CDR3 here is CASSYSVYF. CDR3 DNA: TGTGCCAGCAGTTACTCAGTTTACTTC.

This chain links TRBV7-9 with TRBJ2-1, with 10 positions matching TRBD2. The CDR3 has 16 residues. The ends lost 2 bases at V and 7 bases at J; junction bases unmatched: 8. Germline-derived CDR1 and CDR2 are SEHNR and FQNEAQ (reference sequence). The CDR3 loop reads CASSLFLAGVSNEQFF. CDR3 sequence (DNA): TGTGCCAGCAGCTTATTTCTAGCGGGAGTGTCTAATGAGCAGTTCTTC.

The CDR3 DNA reads TGTGCCAGCCCCCGGGACAGGGGTAATCAGCCCCAGCATTTT. Its protein product is CASPRDRGNQPQHF. The chain couples TRBV28 to TRBJ1-5; TRBD1 matches at 10 bases. Germline V lookup: CDR1 MDHEN, CDR2 SYDVKM. With V trimmed by 8 bases and J by 4 bases, 5 bases remained unmatched. The CDR3 totals 14 residues. Full variable domain (missing parts from reference TRBV28 and TRBJ1-5): DVKVTQSSRYLVKRTGEKVFLECVQDMDHENMFWYRQDPGLGLRLIYFSYDVKMKEKGDIPEGYSVSREKKERFSLILESASTNQTSMYLCASPRDRGNQPQHFGDGTRLSIL.

About this clone: One base separates it from a far larger clone, so it is likely a read error. The chain joins TRBV30 to TRBJ1-2; weak D call: TRBD1 (6 bases). The length of the CDR3 is 14 residues. Trimming shortened V by 3 bases and J by 2 bases, and 13 bases separated the two germline ends. Germline assignment: CDR1 GTSNPN and CDR2 SVGIG (reference sequence). The CDR3 nucleotides are TGTGCCTGGAGACCCCTTGGACAGAACTATGGCTACACCTTC. It codes for CAWRPLGQNYGYTF. Based on the CDR3 plus reference TRBV30 and TRBJ1-2, the full variable domain is SQTIHQWPATLVQPVGSPLSLECTVEGTSNPNLYWYRQAAGRGLQLLFYSVGIGQISSEVPQNLSASRPQDRQFILSSKKLLLSDSGFYLCAWRPLGQNYGYTFGSGTRLTVV.

A remark on this clone: This may be a read error: a much more frequent sequence differs by one nucleotide. The rearrangement links TRBV6-4 to TRBJ2-1; 10 positions match TRBD2. Germline V gives CDR1 MRHNA, CDR2 SNTAGT. The CDR3 has 15 amino acids. CDR3 nucleotides: TGTGCCGGCAGCCCGGAGAGTAGCGGGGGGAATGAGCAGTTCTTC. Protein: CAGSPESSGGNEQFF.

The chain uses TRBV28 and TRBJ2-7; D remains unclear. With 6 bases removed from V and 0 bases from J, the gap between germline ends came to 12 bases. This CDR3 region has 14 residues. CDR1 and CDR2 from the germline V gene are MDHEN and SYDVKM. The CDR3 DNA reads as TGTGCCAGCAGCCCAAACTTATCCTCCTACGAGCAGTACTTC. This translates into CASSPNLSSYEQYF.

The gene calls are TRBV30 and TRBJ1-1; D remains unclear. The germline gives CDR1 GTSNPN, CDR2 SVGIG (reference sequence). V lost 2 bases, J lost 0 bases, and 7 bases lay in between. This CDR3 contains 13 residues. CDR3 region: CAWSPDLNTEAFF. The CDR3 bases are TGTGCCTGGAGTCCTGACTTGAACACTGAAGCTTTCTTT.

This chain links TRBV5-4 with TRBJ2-7; the D gene is possibly TRBD2 (6 bases). CDR3 length: 17 residues. Germline lookup yields CDR1 SGHNT and CDR2 YYREEE (reference sequence). Trimming stripped 0 bases from V and 0 bases from J, with 16 bases between. CDR3 sequence (DNA): TGTGCCAGCAGCTTGGGTGGGACTCCCCCGAGCTCCTACGAGCAGTACTTC. Amino acids: CASSLGGTPPSSYEQYF.

The chain uses TRBV11-2 and TRBJ2-6; TRBD1 is a possible D gene (5 bases). This CDR3 is 18 amino acids long. The germline V and J ends were trimmed by 5 bases and 0 bases, with 17 bases remaining between them. Germline V gene sequence: CDR1 SGHAT, CDR2 FQNNGV. The CDR3 reads CASSPSPGQLSGANVLTF. CDR3 DNA: TGTGCCAGCAGCCCCTCGCCCGGACAACTCTCTGGGGCCAACGTCCTGACTTTC.

V usage is TRBV30 and J usage is TRBJ2-7; possible D gene TRBD2, 7 bases. V was cut by 3 bases and J by 0 bases, with 12 bases left in between. This CDR3 region has 14 residues. Germline values: CDR1 GTSNPN, CDR2 SVGIG (reference sequence). The CDR3 sequence: CAWRTGRDSYEQYF. The CDR3 nucleotides read TGTGCCTGGAGAACAGGGAGGGACTCCTACGAGCAGTACTTC.

J is TRBJ2-5 and V is TRBV7-9, with TRBD1 matching 10 bases. The better agreement between TRBJ2-7 and the DNA end casts doubt on the J call. The length of the CDR3 is 15 residues. Germline CDR1 SEHNR, CDR2 FQNEAQ (reference sequence). The CDR3 nucleotides are TGTGCCAGCAGCTTAAACCTGCGGGACAGGGGCGAGCAGTACTTC. It specifies CASSLNLRDRGEQYF.

The chain joins TRBV28 to TRBJ2-1; TRBD2 agrees at 13 bases. Germline lookup yields CDR1 MDHEN and CDR2 SYDVKM. J gave up 4 bases and V 5 bases, and 8 bases lay outside the gene matches. The CDR3 is 17 amino acids. CDR3 sequence: CASSRGTSGMGYNEQFF. CDR3 DNA sequence: TGTGCCAGCAGTCGAGGGACTAGCGGGATGGGATACAATGAGCAGTTCTTC.

The rearrangement joins TRBV15 to TRBJ1-5; D is possibly TRBD1 (5 bases). Germline values: CDR1 LNHNV, CDR2 YYDKDF (reference sequence). This CDR3 is built from 15 residues. V dropped 5 bases and J dropped 8 bases, with 19 bases sitting between them. This chain's CDR3 is CATSVSTGTREPQHF. The DNA of the CDR3 is TGTGCCACCAGCGTCTCCACAGGAACCAGGGAGCCCCAGCATTTT.

This clone occurred once. A much larger clone lies a single base off, so this may be a read error. V gene TRBV6-1 combines with J gene TRBJ2-6; D is unresolved. This CDR3 is built from 13 residues. The ends were cut back, 4 bases at V and 1 base at J, with 2 bases in the middle. From germline, CDR1 is MNHNS and CDR2 SASEGT. The CDR3 is CASSASGANVLTF. The CDR3 DNA sequence: TGTGCCAGCAGTGCGTCTGGGGCCAACGTCCTGACTTTC.

In this sample, this clone turned up a few times. This chain uses TRBV7-7 with TRBJ1-1; D remains unclear. The CDR3 is made up of 12 amino acids. The germline gives CDR1 SSHAT, CDR2 FNYEAQ (reference sequence). CDR3 sequence: CAILVAGTEAFF. Here the CDR3 DNA reads TGTGCTATCCTCGTGGCCGGCACTGAAGCTTTCTTT.

In its sample, this clone was seen a few times. The gene calls are TRBV20-1 and TRBJ1-1; D unclear. V was trimmed by 7 bases and J by 5 bases, leaving 2 bases between them. Germline CDR1 DFQATT, CDR2 SNEGSKA (reference sequence). The CDR3 covers 8 residues. The chain's CDR3 is CSVTEAFF. CDR3 coding DNA: TGCAGTGTAACTGAAGCTTTCTTT.

The chain has TRBV29-1 and TRBJ1-2; 8 bases align to TRBD1. The CDR3 spans 14 residues. Germline CDR1 SQVTM, CDR2 ANQGSEA. The ends lost 4 bases at V and 2 bases at J; junction bases unmatched: 6. The CDR3 reads CSVGKGQVNYGYTF. DNA for the CDR3: TGCAGCGTTGGTAAGGGACAGGTCAACTATGGCTACACCTTC. Using reference TRBV29-1 and TRBJ1-2 for the parts outside the CDR3, the full variable domain is SAVISQKPSRDICQRGTSLTIQCQVDSQVTMMFWYRQQPGQSLTLIATANQGSEATYESGFVIDKFPISRPNLTFSTLTVSNMSPEDSSIYLCSVGKGQVNYGYTFGSGTRLTVV.

The V and J genes are TRBV18 and TRBJ2-5; the D gene is possibly TRBD1 (5 bases). The CDR3 consists of 11 residues. Looked up from germline, CDR1 is KGHSH and CDR2 is LQKENI. The V end was cut by 9 bases, the J end by 5 bases, with 10 bases between. The CDR3 DNA reads TGTGCCAGTCGCTCAGGGGAGACCCAGTACTTC. It yields the protein CASRSGETQYF. Variable domain in full (rest from reference TRBV18 and TRBJ2-5): NAGVMQNPRHLVRRRGQEARLRCSPMKGHSHVYWYRQLPEEGLKFMVYLQKENIIDESGMPKERFSAEFPKEGPSILRIQQVVRGDSAAYFCASRSGETQYFGPGTRLLVL.

CDR3 loop: CASSLGPIPGELFF. The CDR3 DNA is TGCGCCAGCAGCTTGGGACCCATCCCCGGGGAGCTGTTTTTT. The gene calls are TRBV5-1 and TRBJ2-2; no clear D. Germline assignment: CDR1 SGHRS and CDR2 YFSETQ. Deletions cut 0 bases from V and 6 bases from J, with 9 bases between. The CDR3 runs 14 residues. The whole variable domain, filled in from reference TRBV5-1 and TRBJ2-2, reads KAGVTQTPRYLIKTRGQQVTLSCSPISGHRSVSWYQQTPGQGLQFLFEYFSETQRNKGNFPGRFSGRQFSNSRSEMNVSTLELGDSALYLCASSLGPIPGELFFGEGSRLTVL.

The chain is built from TRBV7-2 and TRBJ2-7; 10 bases fit TRBD1. Germline CDR1 SGHTA, CDR2 FQGNSA. Trimming removed 5 bases from V and 5 bases from J; junction bases left unmatched: 0. The CDR3 spans 12 residues. This CDR3 reads CASSGTGDEQYF. CDR3 nucleotide sequence: TGTGCCAGCAGCGGGACAGGGGACGAGCAGTACTTC.

The chain uses TRBV28 and TRBJ2-7, with D perhaps being TRBD1 or TRBD2 (5 bases each). Germline-derived CDR1 and CDR2 are MDHEN and SYDVKM. V was pared by 3 bases and J by 3 bases, with 15 bases between. CDR3 length: 15 amino acids. The CDR3 region is CASSFLQGRVYEQYF. The CDR3 nucleotides read TGTGCCAGCAGTTTCCTTCAGGGACGGGTCTACGAGCAGTACTTC.